The 18 T cell receptor beta chains in this list originate from one sample, sequenced in a study of cytomegalovirus exposure and HLA in healthy donors. Both 60 Vbeta primers and 13 Jbeta primers went into the PCR. The data were produced by immunoSEQ multiplex PCR, yet TCRdb's version contains in-frame clones alone and is incomplete. Counted here are approximately 160,000 clones, around 80% occurring once; the ten biggest clones make up less than 15%. The sample comprised PBMCs. These receptors were taken from a woman aged 45-65 years in good health and CMV-seropositive.

This clone occurred once. This chain joins TRBV27 and TRBJ2-3, with 8 bases identical to TRBD2. The germline gives CDR1 MNHEY, CDR2 SMNVEV (reference sequence). This CDR3 region has 14 residues. Losses at the gene ends were 1 base for V and 6 bases for J; bases not matched to a gene: 3. This chain's CDR3 is CASSLFGRGDTQYF. The CDR3 coding sequence is TGTGCCAGCAGTTTATTCGGGAGGGGGGATACGCAGTATTTT.

The CDR3, as DNA: TGTGCCACTCTCGCTGAGAGTGGCTACACCTTC. It codes for CATLAESGYTF. This chain links TRBV27 with TRBJ1-2; D is unresolved. The V and J ends lost 10 bases and 7 bases respectively, with 13 bases between them. The CDR3 has 11 residues. CDR1 and CDR2 (germline): MNHEY, SMNVEV (reference sequence).

V is TRBV19 and J is TRBJ1-3; 7 bases align to TRBD1. The CDR3 covers 16 residues. The junction had 11 bases not matched to a gene; V was cut back by 7 bases and J by 2 bases. The germline gives CDR1 LNHDA, CDR2 SQIVND (reference sequence). In nucleotides, the CDR3 is TGTGCCAGTAAAACACAAACAGGGGAGCCTGGAAACACCATATATTTT. It translates to CASKTQTGEPGNTIYF.

V gene TRBV6-6 combines with J gene TRBJ2-7; D gene unclear. Trimming shortened V by 0 bases and J by 0 bases, and 9 bases separated the two germline ends. The CDR3 contains 15 residues. Germline CDR1 MNHNY, CDR2 SVGAGI (reference sequence). The CDR3 DNA follows: TGTGCCAGCAGTTACTCGAGAGTCACCTCCTACGAGCAGTACTTC. This translates into CASSYSRVTSYEQYF.

The chain recombines TRBV19 with TRBJ2-1; 7 positions agree with TRBD1. J gave up 2 bases and V 3 bases, and 4 bases lay outside the gene matches. This CDR3 spans 15 amino acids. Per the germline V gene, CDR1 is LNHDA and CDR2 is SQIVND (reference sequence). In DNA, the CDR3 is TGTGCCAGTAGTATTGGGGACAGACCCTACAATGAGCAGTTCTTC. It is translated as CASSIGDRPYNEQFF.

The genes are TRBV9 and TRBJ1-6; D possibly corresponds to TRBD1 (5 bases). CDR3 size: 17 residues. Germline V lookup: CDR1 SGDLS, CDR2 YYNGEE. V lost 2 bases, J lost 8 bases, and 20 bases lay in between. For the CDR3, the DNA is TGTGCCAGCAGCGTCCTCCCGACAGTATTTGAGGATTCACCCCTCCACTTT. As protein: CASSVLPTVFEDSPLHF.

This clone has only a few counts. The chain links TRBV5-6 to TRBJ2-7; 9 nucleotides match TRBD1. The CDR3 consists of 15 residues. Germline V gives CDR1 SGHDT, CDR2 YYEEEE. Germline trimming cut 4 bases from V and 5 bases from J; bases unmatched to any gene: 10. This chain's CDR3 is CASSQDRGWIDEQYF. In nucleotides, the CDR3 is TGTGCCAGCAGCCAAGACAGGGGGTGGATCGACGAGCAGTACTTC.

The gene calls are TRBV18 and TRBJ1-5; TRBD1 is a possible D gene (6 bases). Germline CDR1 is KGHSH and CDR2 is LQKENI. Trimming left V 2 bases short and J 0 bases short, with 8 bases between. CDR3 length: 15 amino acids. The CDR3 DNA reads TGTGCCAGCTCACCAGGGGACAATAGCAATCAGCCCCAGCATTTT. It specifies CASSPGDNSNQPQHF.

The chain uses TRBV6-5 and TRBJ2-7; 14 bases agree with TRBD2. Germline CDR1 is MNHEY and CDR2 is SVGAGI. The CDR3 extends over 16 amino acids. With V trimmed by 0 bases and J by 2 bases, 0 bases remained unmatched. The CDR3 DNA follows: TGTGCCAGCAGTTACTCGACTAGCGGGGGGGCCTACGAGCAGTACTTC. Translation gives CASSYSTSGGAYEQYF.

The rearrangement joins TRBV5-1 to TRBJ1-1; D is uncertain. Trimming shortened V by 0 bases and J by 1 base, and 13 bases separated the two germline ends. The CDR3 totals 16 residues. CDR1 and CDR2 (germline): SGHRS, YFSETQ. The CDR3 DNA reads as TGCGCCAGCAGCTTGGAGGTCAGGTGGAAGAACACTGAAGCTTTCTTT. It translates to CASSLEVRWKNTEAFF.

This chain joins TRBV9 and TRBJ1-1; D not certain. Germline CDR1 reads SGDLS; CDR2 reads YYNGEE. The V end lost 0 bases, the J end lost 2 bases, and 11 bases lay between the germline ends. The CDR3 is 15 residues long. Here the CDR3 reads CASSVEGGLNTEAFF. For the CDR3, the DNA is TGTGCCAGCAGCGTAGAGGGAGGGCTCAACACTGAAGCTTTCTTT.

The chain couples TRBV6-1 to TRBJ1-2, with 10 bases lining up with TRBD1. Germline values: CDR1 MNHNS, CDR2 SASEGT. The CDR3 length is 14 residues. J gave up 7 bases and V 4 bases, and 6 bases lay outside the gene matches. The CDR3 nucleotides are TGTGCCAGCAGTGGAGGGACAGGGGACCGTGGCTACACCTTC. Encoded protein: CASSGGTGDRGYTF.

The chain combines TRBV4-1 with TRBJ2-3; D gene unclear. Trimming stripped 0 bases from V and 3 bases from J, with 10 bases between. The CDR3 loop spans 15 amino acids. Germline V CDR1 and CDR2: MGHRA, YSYEKL. The CDR3 here is CASSQEGLTTDTQYF. DNA for the CDR3: TGCGCCAGCAGCCAAGAGGGCTTGACGACAGATACGCAGTATTTT.

The genes are TRBV30 and TRBJ1-6; D is uncertain. Per the germline V gene, CDR1 is GTSNPN and CDR2 is SVGIG (reference sequence). Trimming left V 2 bases short and J 0 bases short, with 17 bases between. This CDR3 has 18 residues. CDR3 DNA sequence: TGTGCCTGGAGTAAAGGTACCGACTCGAGCTCCTATAATTCACCCCTCCACTTT. Translated, it gives CAWSKGTDSSSYNSPLHF.

The rearrangement joins TRBV7-9 to TRBJ1-1; D remains unclear. Trimming shortened V by 2 bases and J by 4 bases, and 8 bases separated the two germline ends. Germline-derived CDR1 and CDR2 are SEHNR and FQNEAQ (reference sequence). The CDR3 has 13 amino acids. CDR3 loop: CASSLKTGTEAFF. The CDR3 region has the DNA TGTGCCAGCAGCTTAAAGACTGGCACTGAAGCTTTCTTT. Looking up the rest from reference TRBV7-9 and TRBJ1-1 gives the full variable domain: DTGVSQNPRHKITKRGQNVTFRCDPISEHNRLYWYRQTLGQGPEFLTYFQNEAQLEKSRLLSDRFSAERPKGSFSTLEIQRTEQGDSAMYLCASSLKTGTEAFFGQGTRLTVV.

The rearrangement joins TRBV5-1 to TRBJ1-3; TRBD1 aligns across 7 bases. Germline values: CDR1 SGHRS, CDR2 YFSETQ. V was clipped by 4 bases and J by 4 bases; unmatched bases: 5. The length of the CDR3 is 14 residues. DNA of the CDR3: TGCGCCAGCAGCCAGAAACAGGGGGGAAACACCATATATTTT. Amino acids: CASSQKQGGNTIYF.

This clone was detected only a few times. The chain recombines TRBV7-9 with TRBJ2-5; TRBD2 agrees at 15 bases. This CDR3 contains 17 residues. V trimming: 4 bases; J trimming: 3 bases; junction bases outside the gene matches: 6. Germline CDR1 is SEHNR and CDR2 is FQNEAQ (reference sequence). This CDR3 reads CASSSGTSGGMEETQYF. The CDR3 coding sequence is TGTGCCAGCAGCTCCGGGACTAGCGGGGGGATGGAAGAGACCCAGTACTTC.

This clone has just a few counts. The chain links TRBV5-1 to TRBJ2-7; D is unresolved. V dropped 0 bases and J dropped 0 bases, with 13 bases sitting between them. CDR3 size: 16 residues. Germline-derived CDR1 and CDR2 are SGHRS and YFSETQ. CDR3 nucleotides: TGCGCCAGCAGCTTGGTTGCCGGGTTTAGCTCCTACGAGCAGTACTTC. This translates into CASSLVAGFSSYEQYF.